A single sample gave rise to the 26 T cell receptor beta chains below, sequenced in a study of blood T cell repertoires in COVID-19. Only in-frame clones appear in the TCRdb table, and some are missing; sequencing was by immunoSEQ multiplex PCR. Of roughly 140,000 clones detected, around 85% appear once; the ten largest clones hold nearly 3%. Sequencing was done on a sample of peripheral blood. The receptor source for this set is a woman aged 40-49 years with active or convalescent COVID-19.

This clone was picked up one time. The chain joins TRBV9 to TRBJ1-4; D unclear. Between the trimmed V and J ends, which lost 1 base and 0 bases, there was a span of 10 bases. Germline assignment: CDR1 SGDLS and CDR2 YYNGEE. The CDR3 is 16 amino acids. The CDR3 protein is CASSVSGIATNEKLFF. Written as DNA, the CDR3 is TGTGCCAGCAGCGTAAGCGGAATTGCAACTAATGAAAAACTGTTTTTT.

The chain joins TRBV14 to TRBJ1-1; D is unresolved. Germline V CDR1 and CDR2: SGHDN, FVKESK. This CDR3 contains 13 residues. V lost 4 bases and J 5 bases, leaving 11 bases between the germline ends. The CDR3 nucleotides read TGTGCCAGCAGCCTCAAAATCGGGACTGAAGCTTTCTTT. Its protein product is CASSLKIGTEAFF. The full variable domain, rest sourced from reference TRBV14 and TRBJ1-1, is EAGVTQFPSHSVIEKGQTVTLRCDPISGHDNLYWYRRVMGKEIKFLLHFVKESKQDESGMPNNRFLAERTGGTYSTLKVQPAELEDSGVYFCASSLKIGTEAFFGQGTRLTVV.

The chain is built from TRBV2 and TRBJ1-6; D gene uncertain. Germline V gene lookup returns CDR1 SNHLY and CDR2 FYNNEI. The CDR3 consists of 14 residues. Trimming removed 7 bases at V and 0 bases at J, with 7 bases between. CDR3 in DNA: TGTGCCAGCAAGGAGAGCTCCTATAATTCACCCCTCCACTTT. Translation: CASKESSYNSPLHF.

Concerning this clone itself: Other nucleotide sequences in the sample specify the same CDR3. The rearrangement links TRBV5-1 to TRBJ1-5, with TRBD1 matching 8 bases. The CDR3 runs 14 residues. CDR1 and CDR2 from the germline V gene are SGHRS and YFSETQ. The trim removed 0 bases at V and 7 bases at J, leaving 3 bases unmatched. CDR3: CASSLGTGGQPQHF. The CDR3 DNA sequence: TGCGCCAGCAGCTTGGGTACAGGGGGGCAGCCCCAGCATTTT.

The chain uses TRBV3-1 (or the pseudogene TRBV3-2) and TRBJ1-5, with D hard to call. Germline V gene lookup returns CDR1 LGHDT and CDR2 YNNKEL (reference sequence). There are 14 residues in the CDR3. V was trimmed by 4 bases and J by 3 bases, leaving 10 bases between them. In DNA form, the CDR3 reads TGTGCCAGCAGCCCGGCACAGTTCAATCAGCCCCAGCATTTT. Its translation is CASSPAQFNQPQHF.

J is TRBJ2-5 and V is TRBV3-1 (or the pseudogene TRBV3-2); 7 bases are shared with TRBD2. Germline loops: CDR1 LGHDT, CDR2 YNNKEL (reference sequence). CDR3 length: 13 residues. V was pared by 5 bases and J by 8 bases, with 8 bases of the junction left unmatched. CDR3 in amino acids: CASSYLPSGTQYF. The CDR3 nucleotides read TGTGCCAGCAGCTACTTACCTAGCGGAACCCAGTACTTC.

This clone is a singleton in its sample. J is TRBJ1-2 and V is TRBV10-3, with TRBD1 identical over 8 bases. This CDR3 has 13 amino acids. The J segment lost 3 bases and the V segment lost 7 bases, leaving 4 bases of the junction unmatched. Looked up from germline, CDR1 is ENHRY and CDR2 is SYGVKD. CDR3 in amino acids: CAITLTGDYGYTF. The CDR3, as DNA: TGTGCCATCACTCTGACAGGGGACTATGGCTACACCTTC.

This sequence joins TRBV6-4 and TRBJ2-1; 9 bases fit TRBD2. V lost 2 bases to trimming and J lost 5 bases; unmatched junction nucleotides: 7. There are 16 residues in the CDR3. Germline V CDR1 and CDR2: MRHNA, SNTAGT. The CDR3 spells CASSDGQREDHNEQFF. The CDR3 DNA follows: TGTGCCAGCAGTGACGGACAGCGGGAGGATCACAATGAGCAGTTCTTC.

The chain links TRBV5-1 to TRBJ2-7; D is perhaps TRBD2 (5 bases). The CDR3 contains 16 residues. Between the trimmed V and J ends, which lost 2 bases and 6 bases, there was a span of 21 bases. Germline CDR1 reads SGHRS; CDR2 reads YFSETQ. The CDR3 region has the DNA TGCGCCAGCAGCTTACGGCCTAGGTCACTTCTAGCCGAGCAGTACTTC. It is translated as CASSLRPRSLLAEQYF. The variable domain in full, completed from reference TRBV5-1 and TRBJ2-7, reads KAGVTQTPRYLIKTRGQQVTLSCSPISGHRSVSWYQQTPGQGLQFLFEYFSETQRNKGNFPGRFSGRQFSNSRSEMNVSTLELGDSALYLCASSLRPRSLLAEQYFGPGTRLTVT.

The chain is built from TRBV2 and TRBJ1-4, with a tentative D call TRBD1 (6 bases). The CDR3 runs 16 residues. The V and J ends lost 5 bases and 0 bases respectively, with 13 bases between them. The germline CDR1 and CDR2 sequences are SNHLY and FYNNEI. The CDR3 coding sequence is TGTGCCAGCAGTACCGACAGGAATCCAACTAATGAAAAACTGTTTTTT. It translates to CASSTDRNPTNEKLFF. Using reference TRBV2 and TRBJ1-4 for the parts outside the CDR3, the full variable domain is EPEVTQTPSHQVTQMGQEVILRCVPISNHLYFYWYRQILGQKVEFLVSFYNNEISEKSEIFDDQFSVERPDGSNFTLKIRSTKLEDSAMYFCASSTDRNPTNEKLFFGSGTQLSVL.

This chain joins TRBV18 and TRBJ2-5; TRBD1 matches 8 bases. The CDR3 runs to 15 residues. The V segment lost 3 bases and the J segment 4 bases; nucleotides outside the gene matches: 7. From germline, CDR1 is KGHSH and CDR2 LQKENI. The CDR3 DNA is TGTGCCAGCTCACCTGGGCCCGGGACAGGAGAGACCCAGTACTTC. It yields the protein CASSPGPGTGETQYF.

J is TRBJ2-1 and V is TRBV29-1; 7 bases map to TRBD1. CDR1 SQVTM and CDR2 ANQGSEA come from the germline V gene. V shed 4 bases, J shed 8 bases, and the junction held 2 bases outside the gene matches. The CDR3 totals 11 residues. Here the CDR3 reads CSVGGGDEQFF. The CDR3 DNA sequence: TGCAGCGTTGGAGGGGGCGATGAGCAGTTCTTC.

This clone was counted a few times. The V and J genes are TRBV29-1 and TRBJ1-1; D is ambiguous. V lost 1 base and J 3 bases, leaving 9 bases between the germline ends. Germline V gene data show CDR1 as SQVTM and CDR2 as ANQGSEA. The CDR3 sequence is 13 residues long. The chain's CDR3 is CSVEGKPDTEAFF. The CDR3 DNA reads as TGCAGCGTTGAAGGTAAGCCTGACACTGAAGCTTTCTTT.

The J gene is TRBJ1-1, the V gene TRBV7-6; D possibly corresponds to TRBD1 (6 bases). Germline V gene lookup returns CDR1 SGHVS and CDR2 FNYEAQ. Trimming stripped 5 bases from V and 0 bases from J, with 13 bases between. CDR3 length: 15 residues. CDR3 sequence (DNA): TGTGCCAGCAGCCCGATCCAGGGGTTGAACACTGAAGCTTTCTTT. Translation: CASSPIQGLNTEAFF.

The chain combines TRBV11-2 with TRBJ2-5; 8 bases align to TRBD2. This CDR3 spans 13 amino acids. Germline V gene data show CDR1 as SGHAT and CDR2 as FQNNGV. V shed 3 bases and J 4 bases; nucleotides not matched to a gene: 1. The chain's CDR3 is CASSFGGGETQYF. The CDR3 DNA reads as TGTGCCAGCAGCTTCGGGGGGGGAGAGACCCAGTACTTC. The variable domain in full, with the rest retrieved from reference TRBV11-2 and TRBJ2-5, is EAGVAQSPRYKIIEKRQSVAFWCNPISGHATLYWYQQILGQGPKLLIQFQNNGVVDDSQLPKDRFSAERLKGVDSTLKIQPAKLEDSAVYLCASSFGGGETQYFGPGTRLLVL.

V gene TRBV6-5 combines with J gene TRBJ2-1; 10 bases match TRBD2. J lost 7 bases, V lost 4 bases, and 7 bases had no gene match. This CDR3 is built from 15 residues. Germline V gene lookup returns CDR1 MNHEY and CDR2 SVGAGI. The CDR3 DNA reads TGTGCCAGCAGTTCAGCGGGAGGGGGTTTGAATGAGCAGTTCTTC. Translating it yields CASSSAGGGLNEQFF.

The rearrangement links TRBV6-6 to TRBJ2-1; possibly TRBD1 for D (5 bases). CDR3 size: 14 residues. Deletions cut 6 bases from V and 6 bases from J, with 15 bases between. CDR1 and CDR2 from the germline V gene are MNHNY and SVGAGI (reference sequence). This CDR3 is CASRPEGVRNEQFF. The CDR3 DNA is TGTGCCAGCAGGCCCGAAGGGGTCCGCAATGAGCAGTTCTTC.

CDR3 coding DNA: TGTGCCAGCAGCTTAGTTATAGTCTACGGTGCAACTAATGAAAAACTGTTTTTT. Amino acids: CASSLVIVYGATNEKLFF. The V call is TRBV7-2, the J call TRBJ1-4; D uncertain. V lost 1 base, J lost 0 bases, and 15 bases lay in between. Germline V gene lookup returns CDR1 SGHTA and CDR2 FQGNSA. CDR3 length: 18 amino acids.

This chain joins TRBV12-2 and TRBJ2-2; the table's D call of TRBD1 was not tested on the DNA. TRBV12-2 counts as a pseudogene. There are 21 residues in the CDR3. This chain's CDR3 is CASRLATPGTGGERSTGELFF. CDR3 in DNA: TGTGCAAGTCGCTTAGCGACCCCCGGGACAGGGGGAGAGAGGTCCACCGGGGAGCTGTTTTTT.

The CDR3 sequence is CASSFLGGSYEQYF. The CDR3 region has the DNA TGTGCCAGCAGCTTTCTGGGGGGCTCCTACGAGCAGTACTTC. V is TRBV5-6 and J is TRBJ2-7, with D possibly being TRBD2 (6 bases). The CDR3 extends over 14 amino acids. Between the trimmed V and J ends, which lost 2 bases and 0 bases, there was a span of 9 bases. From germline, CDR1 is SGHDT and CDR2 YYEEEE. Drawing the rest from reference TRBV5-6 and TRBJ2-7, the complete variable domain is DAGVTQSPTHLIKTRGQQVTLRCSPKSGHDTVSWYQQALGQGPQFIFQYYEEEERQRGNFPDRFSGHQFPNYSSELNVNALLLGDSALYLCASSFLGGSYEQYFGPGTRLTVT.

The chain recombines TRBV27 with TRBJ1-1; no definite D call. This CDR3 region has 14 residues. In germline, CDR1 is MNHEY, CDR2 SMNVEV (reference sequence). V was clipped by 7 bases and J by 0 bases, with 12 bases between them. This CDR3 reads CASTFFGMNTEAFF. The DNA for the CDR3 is TGTGCCAGCACATTTTTCGGTATGAACACTGAAGCTTTCTTT.

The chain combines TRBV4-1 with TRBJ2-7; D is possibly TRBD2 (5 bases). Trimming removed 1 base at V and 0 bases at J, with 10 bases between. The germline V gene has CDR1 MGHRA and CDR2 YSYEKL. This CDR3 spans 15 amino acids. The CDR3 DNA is TGCGCCAGCAGCCAAGTCGGGGTCCTCTCCTACGAGCAGTACTTC. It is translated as CASSQVGVLSYEQYF.

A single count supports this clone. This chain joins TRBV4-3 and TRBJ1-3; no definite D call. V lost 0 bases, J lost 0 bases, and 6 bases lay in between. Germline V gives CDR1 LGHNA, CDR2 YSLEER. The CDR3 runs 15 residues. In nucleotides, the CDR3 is TGCGCCAGCAGCCAAGATGCGGTCTCTGGAAACACCATATATTTT. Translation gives CASSQDAVSGNTIYF.

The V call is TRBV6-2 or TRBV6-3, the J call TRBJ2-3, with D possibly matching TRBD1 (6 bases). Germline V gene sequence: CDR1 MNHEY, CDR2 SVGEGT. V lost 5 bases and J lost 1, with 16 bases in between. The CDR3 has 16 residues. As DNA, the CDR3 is TGTGCCAGCAGTCCCCCTAACAGGGTTGGCACAGATACGCAGTATTTT. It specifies CASSPPNRVGTDTQYF.

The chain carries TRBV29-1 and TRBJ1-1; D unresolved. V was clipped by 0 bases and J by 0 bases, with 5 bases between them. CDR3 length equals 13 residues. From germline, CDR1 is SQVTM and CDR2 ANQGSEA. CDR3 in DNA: TGCAGCGTTGAAGAGAACATGAACACTGAAGCTTTCTTT. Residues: CSVEENMNTEAFF.

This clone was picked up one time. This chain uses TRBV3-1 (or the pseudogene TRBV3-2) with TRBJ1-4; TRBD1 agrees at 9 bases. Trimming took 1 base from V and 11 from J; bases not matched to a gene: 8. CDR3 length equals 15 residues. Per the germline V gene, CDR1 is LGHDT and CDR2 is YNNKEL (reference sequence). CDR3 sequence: CASSQGGQGGEKLFF. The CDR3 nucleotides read TGTGCCAGCAGCCAAGGGGGACAGGGAGGGGAGAAACTGTTTTTT.